Presented here are 28 T cell receptor beta chains from one specimen sequenced in a study of shared clonotypes between healthy human individuals (dated by TCRdb to 2020 to 2021). Library generation was performed with the immunoSEQ multiplex PCR assay. In TCRdb, the immuneACCESS table is reduced to in-frame sequences with V and J assigned. These tables do not hold every clone; where another copy was compared, an unresolved V gene accounts for under half, and the others remain unexplained. Across this sample there are hundreds of thousands of clones, with 72% seen only once. Clones ranked in the top ten supply about 2% of the sample. Specimen: memory CD4+ T cells sorted from blood. According to the study, the label for this sample's cell subset or site signals: CD45RA-negative fraction. The receptor source for this set is a woman in her 30s in good health.

The chain recombines TRBV11-2 with TRBJ2-7; TRBD2 matches 7 bases. CDR1 SGHAT and CDR2 FQNNGV come from the germline V gene. V trimming: 6 bases; J trimming: 0 bases; junction bases outside the gene matches: 11. The length of the CDR3 is 16 residues. CDR3 sequence reads: CASRGAGTKPSYEQYF. The CDR3 nucleotides read TGTGCCAGCAGAGGGGCCGGGACTAAACCCTCCTACGAGCAGTACTTC.

This chain uses TRBV28 with TRBJ2-1; 8 nucleotides align to TRBD2. The CDR3 is 17 residues long. V shed 5 bases and J 3 bases; nucleotides not matched to a gene: 12. Germline loops: CDR1 MDHEN, CDR2 SYDVKM. The CDR3 reads CASSQPHSGIVYNEQFF. In DNA form, the CDR3 reads TGTGCCAGCAGTCAACCTCATAGCGGGATCGTCTACAATGAGCAGTTCTTC.

The chain is built from TRBV9 and TRBJ2-1; 7 nucleotides agree with TRBD1. V lost 3 bases to trimming and J lost 3 bases; unmatched junction nucleotides: 6. This CDR3 comprises 15 residues. Germline loops: CDR1 SGDLS, CDR2 YYNGEE. The CDR3 DNA reads TGTGCCAGCAGCGGCTACAGGGGTCGCTACAATGAGCAGTTCTTC. Residues: CASSGYRGRYNEQFF.

Of note for this clone: This may arise from a read error, as a much more abundant clone is one base away. The chain carries TRBV29-1 and TRBJ2-1, with D unclear. The CDR3 has 10 residues. Germline V lookup: CDR1 SQVTM, CDR2 ANQGSEA. Trimming removed 3 bases at V and 5 bases at J, with 2 bases between. The CDR3 sequence is CSVDNNEQFF. For the CDR3, the DNA is TGCAGCGTTGACAACAATGAGCAGTTCTTC.

The chain uses TRBV9 and TRBJ2-7; TRBD1 matches 10 bases. V shed 0 bases, J shed 3 bases, and the junction held 3 bases outside the gene matches. This CDR3 spans 15 amino acids. CDR1 is SGDLS and CDR2 is YYNGEE in the germline V gene. The CDR3 bases are TGTGCCAGCAGCGTAGGACAGGGGGCCTTCTACGAGCAGTACTTC. Its translation is CASSVGQGAFYEQYF. Supplemented by reference TRBV9 and TRBJ2-7, the full variable domain reads DSGVTQTPKHLITATGQRVTLRCSPRSGDLSVYWYQQSLDQGLQFLIQYYNGEERAKGNILERFSAQQFPDLHSELNLSSLELGDSALYFCASSVGQGAFYEQYFGPGTRLTVT.

Ten or more counts support this clone. The V call is TRBV5-1, the J call TRBJ2-7; D might be TRBD1 (5 bases). CDR3 length equals 15 residues. The germline V and J ends were trimmed by 0 bases and 0 bases, with 10 bases remaining between them. Germline V CDR1 and CDR2: SGHRS, YFSETQ. Here the CDR3 reads CASSLGQLSSYEQYF. The CDR3 bases are TGCGCCAGCAGCTTGGGACAGCTAAGCTCCTACGAGCAGTACTTC.

The chain has TRBV5-8 and TRBJ2-7, with 10 bases aligning to TRBD2. V gave up 4 bases and J gave up 5 bases; unmatched junction bases: 9. Per the germline V gene, CDR1 is SGHTS and CDR2 is YDEGEE. This CDR3 comprises 15 residues. The CDR3 protein is CASSRLAGEFDEQYF. The CDR3 bases are TGTGCCAGCAGCCGCCTAGCGGGAGAGTTCGACGAGCAGTACTTC.

This clone has just a few counts. The chain combines TRBV14 with TRBJ2-4; 9 bases fit TRBD1. The germline V gene encodes CDR1 SGHDN and CDR2 FVKESK. This CDR3 is 16 amino acids long. After removal of 5 bases from V and 7 bases from J, the junction contained 12 bases not matched to a gene. The CDR3, as DNA: TGTGCCAGCAGCAGATCCGGGACAGGGAAAGGTAACATTCAGTACTTC. Protein sequence: CASSRSGTGKGNIQYF.

CDR3 coding DNA: TGTGCCAGCAGTGTTGAGCAGAACGAGCAGTACTTC. Its protein product is CASSVEQNEQYF. This rearrangement joins TRBV25-1 to TRBJ2-5; D remains ambiguous. The J call may be incorrect, as the DNA end agrees better with TRBJ2-7. The germline V gene has CDR1 MGHDK and CDR2 SYGVNS. CDR3 length: 12 residues.

The rearrangement uses TRBV5-1 and TRBJ1-1, with TRBD1 identical over 7 bases. Germline trimming cut 3 bases from V and 0 bases from J; bases unmatched to any gene: 5. CDR1 and CDR2 (germline): SGHRS, YFSETQ. The CDR3 is 15 residues long. The CDR3 region is CASSSETGLNTEAFF. The CDR3 nucleotides read TGCGCCAGCAGCTCAGAGACAGGGTTGAACACTGAAGCTTTCTTT.

The chain joins TRBV5-4 to TRBJ2-7, with 7 bases identical to TRBD2. The CDR3 spans 15 residues. Looked up from germline, CDR1 is SGHNT and CDR2 is YYREEE (reference sequence). V lost 0 bases to trimming and J lost 0 bases; unmatched junction nucleotides: 3. The CDR3 loop reads CASSLGLANSYEQYF. CDR3 sequence (DNA): TGTGCCAGCAGCTTGGGACTAGCTAACTCCTACGAGCAGTACTTC.

The chain is built from TRBV14 and TRBJ2-7, with a weak D call TRBD2 (6 bases). The CDR3 contains 13 residues. The ends were cut back, 1 base at V and 6 bases at J, with 10 bases in the middle. Germline V CDR1 and CDR2: SGHDN, FVKESK. CDR3 DNA: TGTGCCAGCAGCCAAGCTCGGGGAGGCGAGCAGTACTTC. This codes for CASSQARGGEQYF.

This sequence joins TRBV18 and TRBJ2-7; 10 positions agree with TRBD2. Per the germline V gene, CDR1 is KGHSH and CDR2 is LQKENI. The CDR3 extends over 14 amino acids. J lost 5 bases, V lost 4 bases, and 5 bases had no gene match. The DNA for the CDR3 is TGTGCCAGCTCACGGCTAGCGGGAGACAACGAGCAGTACTTC. Translation gives CASSRLAGDNEQYF.

This clone was detected once. The chain combines TRBV27 with TRBJ1-2; 8 bases agree with TRBD1. Germline lookup yields CDR1 MNHEY and CDR2 SMNVEV (reference sequence). Germline trimming cut 5 bases from V and 5 bases from J; bases unmatched to any gene: 13. There are 16 residues in the CDR3. CDR3 region: CASSPHSLQGEYGYTF. Here the CDR3 DNA reads TGTGCCAGCAGTCCCCACTCTCTACAGGGGGAGTATGGCTACACCTTC.

This chain links TRBV30 with TRBJ1-5; 7 positions agree with TRBD1. The CDR3 covers 14 residues. Germline-derived CDR1 and CDR2 are GTSNPN and SVGIG (reference sequence). V was pared by 3 bases and J by 1 base, with 3 bases of the junction left unmatched. CDR3 sequence reads: CAWRDRLSNQPQHF. In DNA, the CDR3 is TGTGCCTGGAGGGACAGGTTGAGCAATCAGCCCCAGCATTTT. Based on the CDR3 plus reference TRBV30 and TRBJ1-5, the full variable domain is SQTIHQWPATLVQPVGSPLSLECTVEGTSNPNLYWYRQAAGRGLQLLFYSVGIGQISSEVPQNLSASRPQDRQFILSSKKLLLSDSGFYLCAWRDRLSNQPQHFGDGTRLSIL.

This chain joins TRBV18 and TRBJ2-3; no clear D gene. The CDR3 loop spans 15 amino acids. CDR1 is KGHSH and CDR2 is LQKENI in the germline V gene. V lost 6 bases to trimming and J lost 1 base, with 14 bases between them. CDR3 sequence reads: CASSKDGLGTDTQYF. The CDR3 coding sequence is TGTGCCAGCTCGAAGGACGGCTTAGGCACAGATACGCAGTATTTT.

This clone was picked up one time. A read error may explain this, as a much larger clone is one base away. This chain connects TRBV11-2 to TRBJ1-1; 8 bases line up with TRBD1. This CDR3 has 13 amino acids. In germline, CDR1 is SGHAT, CDR2 FQNNGV. Unmatched junction bases numbered 2, after V lost 3 bases and J lost 5 bases. The CDR3 DNA follows: TGTGCCAGCAGCTTGACAGGGGTTACTGAAGCTTTCTTT. Translation gives CASSLTGVTEAFF.

This clone was found a few times. This chain uses TRBV19 with TRBJ1-2; unclear D gene. The germline V gene encodes CDR1 LNHDA and CDR2 SQIVND (reference sequence). Between the trimmed V and J ends, which lost 3 bases and 2 bases, there was a span of 7 bases. The CDR3 length is 13 residues. The CDR3 loop is CASSIVENYGYTF. The CDR3, as DNA: TGTGCCAGTAGTATCGTGGAAAACTATGGCTACACCTTC.

The V call is TRBV7-9, the J call TRBJ2-7, with 9 bases matching TRBD1. The germline V gene encodes CDR1 SEHNR and CDR2 FQNEAQ (reference sequence). This CDR3 comprises 14 residues. V shed 5 bases and J 2 bases; nucleotides not matched to a gene: 4. CDR3 DNA: TGTGCCAGCAGCGCGGGACAGGGACCCTACGAGCAGTACTTC. Residues: CASSAGQGPYEQYF.

The J gene is TRBJ1-5, the V gene TRBV28; no reliable D call. Per germline, CDR1 MDHEN and CDR2 SYDVKM. With 8 bases removed from V and 6 bases from J, the gap between germline ends came to 14 bases. The CDR3 is 13 amino acids. The CDR3 loop is CASGRGSVQPQHF. The DNA for the CDR3 is TGTGCCAGCGGCCGGGGTTCGGTTCAGCCCCAGCATTTT. Combining the CDR3 with reference TRBV28 and TRBJ1-5 gives the whole variable domain DVKVTQSSRYLVKRTGEKVFLECVQDMDHENMFWYRQDPGLGLRLIYFSYDVKMKEKGDIPEGYSVSREKKERFSLILESASTNQTSMYLCASGRGSVQPQHFGDGTRLSIL.

The table lists this clone with a few counts. The rearrangement joins TRBV4-2 to TRBJ2-7; TRBD1 is a possible D gene (6 bases). Per germline, CDR1 LGHNA and CDR2 YNFKEQ. This CDR3 comprises 16 residues. Between the trimmed V and J ends, which lost 1 base and 0 bases, there was a span of 13 bases. This chain's CDR3 is CASSQGLWDTSYEQYF. DNA of the CDR3: TGTGCCAGCAGCCAAGGTCTTTGGGACACCTCCTACGAGCAGTACTTC.

The rearrangement uses TRBV19 and TRBJ1-1, with 8 positions matching TRBD1. V lost 7 bases, J lost 11 bases, and 6 bases stayed unmatched. The length of the CDR3 is 11 residues. Germline lookup yields CDR1 LNHDA and CDR2 SQIVND (reference sequence). CDR3 region: CASIGRGLAFF. CDR3 sequence (DNA): TGTGCCAGTATCGGCAGGGGGCTTGCTTTCTTT.

This rearrangement joins TRBV28 to TRBJ1-5, with D perhaps TRBD1 (5 bases). Trimming took 7 bases from V and 6 from J, leaving 19 bases between them. Germline values: CDR1 MDHEN, CDR2 SYDVKM. This CDR3 contains 15 residues. CDR3 bases: TGTGCCAGCATCAACTCCGGCCAGGGCCTTCAGCCCCAGCATTTT. It translates to CASINSGQGLQPQHF. Looking up the rest from reference TRBV28 and TRBJ1-5 gives the full variable domain: DVKVTQSSRYLVKRTGEKVFLECVQDMDHENMFWYRQDPGLGLRLIYFSYDVKMKEKGDIPEGYSVSREKKERFSLILESASTNQTSMYLCASINSGQGLQPQHFGDGTRLSIL.

This chain links TRBV6-1 with TRBJ1-2; no clear D gene. Trimming removed 3 bases from V and 5 bases from J, with 7 bases in between. The CDR3 is 12 residues long. Germline CDR1 is MNHNS and CDR2 is SASEGT. The chain's CDR3 is CASSERTYGYTF. In DNA form, the CDR3 reads TGTGCCAGCAGTGAGCGGACTTATGGCTACACCTTC.

The chain is built from TRBV2 and TRBJ2-7; TRBD1 matches at 10 bases. This CDR3 has 15 amino acids. With V trimmed by 1 base and J by 5 bases, 5 bases remained unmatched. The germline gives CDR1 SNHLY, CDR2 FYNNEI. The DNA of the CDR3 is TGTGCCAGCAGTGAAGAGGGACAGGGGCAACACGAGCAGTACTTC. It codes for CASSEEGQGQHEQYF.

A note on this clone: In the same sample, other DNA sequences code for this CDR3. The rearrangement joins TRBV6-1 to TRBJ1-5, with D possibly TRBD1 on 5 matching bases. Trimming removed 4 bases at V and 2 bases at J, with 9 bases between. Germline CDR1 reads MNHNS; CDR2 reads SASEGT. The CDR3 extends over 14 amino acids. The CDR3 loop reads CASSAGTGNQPQHF. CDR3 sequence (DNA): TGTGCCAGCAGTGCTGGGACGGGCAATCAGCCCCAGCATTTT.

The chain links TRBV11-2 to TRBJ1-1; D is unresolved. The CDR3 loop spans 13 amino acids. Germline values: CDR1 SGHAT, CDR2 FQNNGV. V lost 2 bases and J 5 bases, leaving 9 bases between the germline ends. The CDR3 reads CASSLMGKTEAFF. CDR3 DNA sequence: TGTGCCAGCAGCTTAATGGGAAAAACTGAAGCTTTCTTT.

In the case of this clone: Different DNA sequences within this sample yield the same CDR3. J is TRBJ2-7 and V is TRBV6-5, with D possibly being TRBD1 (6 bases). The germline CDR1 and CDR2 sequences are MNHEY and SVGAGI. The CDR3 covers 13 residues. Trimming removed 6 bases at V and 2 bases at J, with 11 bases between. CDR3 bases: TGTGCCAGCAGAAACGACAGGACCTACGAGCAGTACTTC. It codes for CASRNDRTYEQYF.